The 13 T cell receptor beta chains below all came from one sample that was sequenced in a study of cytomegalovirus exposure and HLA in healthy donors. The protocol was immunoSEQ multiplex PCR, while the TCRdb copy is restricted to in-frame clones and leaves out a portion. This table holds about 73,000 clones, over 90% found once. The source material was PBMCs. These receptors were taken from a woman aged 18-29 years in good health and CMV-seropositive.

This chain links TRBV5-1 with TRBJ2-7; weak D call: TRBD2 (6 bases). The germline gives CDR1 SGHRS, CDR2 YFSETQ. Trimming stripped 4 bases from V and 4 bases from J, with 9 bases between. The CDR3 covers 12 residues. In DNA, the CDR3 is TGCGCCAGCAGCCCGGACTATTACGAGCAGTACTTC. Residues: CASSPDYYEQYF.

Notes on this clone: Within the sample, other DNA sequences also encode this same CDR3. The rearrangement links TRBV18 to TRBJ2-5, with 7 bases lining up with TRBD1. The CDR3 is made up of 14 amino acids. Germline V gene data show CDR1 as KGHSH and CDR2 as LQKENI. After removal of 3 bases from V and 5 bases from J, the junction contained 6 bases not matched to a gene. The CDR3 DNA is TGTGCCAGCTCACCTACAGGGGCTGGTGAGACCCAGTACTTC. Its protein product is CASSPTGAGETQYF.

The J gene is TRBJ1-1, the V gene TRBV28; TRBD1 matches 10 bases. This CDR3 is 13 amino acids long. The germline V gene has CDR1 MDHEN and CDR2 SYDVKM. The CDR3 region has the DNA TGTGCACATTCGACAGGGGGCGAAAATGAAGCTTTCTTT. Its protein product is CAHSTGGENEAFF. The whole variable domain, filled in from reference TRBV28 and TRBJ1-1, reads DVKVTQSSRYLVKRTGEKVFLECVQDMDHENMFWYRQDPGLGLRLIYFSYDVKMKEKGDIPEGYSVSREKKERFSLILESASTNQTSMYLCAHSTGGENEAFFGQGTRLTVV.

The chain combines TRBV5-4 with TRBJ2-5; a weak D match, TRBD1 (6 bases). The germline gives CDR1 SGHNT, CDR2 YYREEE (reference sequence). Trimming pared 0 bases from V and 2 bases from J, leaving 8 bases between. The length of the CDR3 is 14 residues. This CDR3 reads CASSLAGAQETQYF. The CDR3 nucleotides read TGTGCCAGCAGCTTGGCAGGGGCTCAAGAGACCCAGTACTTC.

The CDR3 loop reads CASSIVGGTNTGELFF. CDR3 DNA: TGTGCCAGTAGTATAGTAGGGGGAACGAACACCGGGGAGCTGTTTTTT. V is TRBV19 and J is TRBJ2-2; TRBD1 is a possible D gene (6 bases). Germline lookup yields CDR1 LNHDA and CDR2 SQIVND (reference sequence). V gave up 1 base and J gave up 0 bases, with 9 bases separating them. This CDR3 region has 16 residues.

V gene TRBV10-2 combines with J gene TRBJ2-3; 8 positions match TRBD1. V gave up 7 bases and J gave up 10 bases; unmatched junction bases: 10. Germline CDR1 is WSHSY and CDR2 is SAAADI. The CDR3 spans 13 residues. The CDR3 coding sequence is TGCGCCAGCACCTCAGGGGGCGCGGTATCGCAGTATTTT. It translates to CASTSGGAVSQYF.

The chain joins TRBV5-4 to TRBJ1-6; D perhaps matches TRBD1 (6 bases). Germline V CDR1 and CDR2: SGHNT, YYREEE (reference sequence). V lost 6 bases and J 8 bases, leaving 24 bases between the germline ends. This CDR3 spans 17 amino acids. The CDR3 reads CASTPFLSRDTYSPLHF. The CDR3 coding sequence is TGTGCCAGCACCCCTTTCCTTAGCCGGGACACTTATTCACCCCTCCACTTT.

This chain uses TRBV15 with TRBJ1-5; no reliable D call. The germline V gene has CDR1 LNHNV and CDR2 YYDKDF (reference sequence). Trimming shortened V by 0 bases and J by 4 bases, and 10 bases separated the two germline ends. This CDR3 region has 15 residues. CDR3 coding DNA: TGTGCCACCAGCAGAGATGGGGAGAAAAATCAGCCCCAGCATTTT. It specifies CATSRDGEKNQPQHF.

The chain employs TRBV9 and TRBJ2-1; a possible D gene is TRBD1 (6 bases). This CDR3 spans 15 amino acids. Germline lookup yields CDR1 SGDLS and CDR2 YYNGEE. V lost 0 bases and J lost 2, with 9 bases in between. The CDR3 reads CASSVGPGAYNEQFF. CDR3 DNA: TGTGCCAGCAGCGTAGGCCCAGGGGCCTACAATGAGCAGTTCTTC.

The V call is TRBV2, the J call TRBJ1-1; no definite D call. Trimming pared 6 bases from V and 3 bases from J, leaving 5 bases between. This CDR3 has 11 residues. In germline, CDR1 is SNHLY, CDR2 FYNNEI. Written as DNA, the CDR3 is TGTGCCAGCAGGAGGGACACTGAAGCTTTCTTT. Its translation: CASRRDTEAFF.

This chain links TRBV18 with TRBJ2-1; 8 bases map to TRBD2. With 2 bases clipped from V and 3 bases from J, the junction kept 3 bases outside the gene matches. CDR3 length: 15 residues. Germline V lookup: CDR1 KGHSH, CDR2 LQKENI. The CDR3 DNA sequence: TGTGCCAGCTCACCATCAGCGGGAGACTACAATGAGCAGTTCTTC. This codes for CASSPSAGDYNEQFF.

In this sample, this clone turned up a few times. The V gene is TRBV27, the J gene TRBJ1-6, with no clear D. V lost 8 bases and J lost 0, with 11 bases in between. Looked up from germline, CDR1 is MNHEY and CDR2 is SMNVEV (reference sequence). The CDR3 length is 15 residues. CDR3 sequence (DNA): TGTGCCAGCGGCTACAGAAGCTCCTATAATTCACCCCTCCACTTT. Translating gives CASGYRSSYNSPLHF.

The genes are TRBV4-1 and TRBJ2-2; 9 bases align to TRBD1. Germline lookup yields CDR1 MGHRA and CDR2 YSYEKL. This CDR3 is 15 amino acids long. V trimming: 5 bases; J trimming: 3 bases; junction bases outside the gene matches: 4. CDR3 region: CASSWTGEDTGELFF. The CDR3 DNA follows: TGCGCCAGCAGCTGGACAGGGGAGGACACCGGGGAGCTGTTTTTT.